This T cell receptor beta chain originates from a study of T-cell memory formation after mild COVID-19. Study results and caveats: Day 37-peaking second-wave clones had unconfirmed SARS-CoV-2 specificity. Within pre-infection memory, some responding clones were found, suggesting cross-reactive memory joined. CM and EM subsets held most contracting CD4+ clones; EMRA held CD8+ ones. Later expanders leaned CD4+, whereas clones that contracted between day 15 and 85 were balanced CD4/CD8.

The V segment lost 3 bases and the J segment 5 bases; nucleotides outside the gene matches: 7. The CDR3 is made up of 15 amino acids. TCRdb analysed the 5' RACE reads with MiXCR anew, one entry per CDR3 protein. The repertoire holds hundreds of thousands of distinct CDR3 sequences, approximately 25% seen once, with 12% in the top ten. This clonotype occurred a few times. Its antigen is unidentified. Sequences were obtained from PBMCs or a T cell subset sorted from them (not recorded which). The source is an adult woman who had mild COVID-19 (a few samples of this study predate the infection). Cell type and time point are not known. The V call is TRBV12-3 or TRBV12-4, the J call TRBJ2-5; 9 bases are shared with TRBD2. CDR3: CASSFSGGPEETQYF. CDR3 bases: TGTGCCAGCAGTTTTAGCGGGGGCCCTGAGGAGACCCAGTACTTC.